This TCR beta chain was documented in a study of shared clonotypes between healthy human individuals. Across the whole study: Three plates were used per donor for CD4 naive, three for CD4 memory, two for CD8 naive and one for CD8 memory.

The CDR3 extends over 14 amino acids. Here immunoSEQ multiplex PCR was the method, and the copy in TCRdb shows in-frame clones only, minus some. The sample has 2 million to 3 million clones, just over 90% seen once. The sequence was obtained from a man aged 18 to 29 in good health. The sequencing sample was made of naive CD4+ T cells sorted from blood. As for subset: CD45RA+ positively selected. The rearrangement uses TRBV21-1 and TRBJ2-1. TRBV21-1 is annotated as a pseudogene. The CDR3: CASSKGLAVDEQFF. CDR3 nucleotide sequence: TGTGCCAGCAGCAAGGGGCTAGCCGTCGATGAGCAGTTCTTC.